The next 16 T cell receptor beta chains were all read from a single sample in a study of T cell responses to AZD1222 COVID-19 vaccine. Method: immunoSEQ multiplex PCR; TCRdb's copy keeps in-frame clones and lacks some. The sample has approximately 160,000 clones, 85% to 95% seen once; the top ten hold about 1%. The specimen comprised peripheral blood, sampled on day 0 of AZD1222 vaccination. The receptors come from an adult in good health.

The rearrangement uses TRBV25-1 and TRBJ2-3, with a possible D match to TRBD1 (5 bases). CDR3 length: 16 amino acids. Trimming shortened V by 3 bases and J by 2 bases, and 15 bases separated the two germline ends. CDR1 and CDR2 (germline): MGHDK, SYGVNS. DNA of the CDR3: TGTGCCAGCAGTGATCCCAGGGATTCAGCCACAGATACGCAGTATTTT. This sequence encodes CASSDPRDSATDTQYF.

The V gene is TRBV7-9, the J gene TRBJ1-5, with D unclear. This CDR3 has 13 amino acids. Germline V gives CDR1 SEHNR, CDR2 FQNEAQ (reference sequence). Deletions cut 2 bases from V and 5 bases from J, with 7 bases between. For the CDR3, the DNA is TGTGCCAGCAGCTTAACAGCCGATCAGCCCCAGCATTTT. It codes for CASSLTADQPQHF.

The CDR3 nucleotides are TGCACCAGCATCGGGACAGGGACAGCTGAAGCTTTCTTT. Its translation is CTSIGTGTAEAFF. This sequence joins TRBV1 and TRBJ1-1; TRBD1 is the table's D call and was not checked against the DNA. TRBV1 is a pseudogene locus. The CDR3 is 13 amino acids.

The CDR3 spells CASSLAGTPYEQYF. The CDR3 DNA sequence: TGCGCCAGCAGCTTGGCAGGGACCCCGTACGAGCAGTACTTC. The gene calls are TRBV5-1 and TRBJ2-7; D is perhaps TRBD1 or TRBD2 (5 bases each). The CDR3 totals 14 residues. V was cut by 0 bases and J by 4 bases, with 11 bases left in between. CDR1 is SGHRS and CDR2 is YFSETQ in the germline V gene.

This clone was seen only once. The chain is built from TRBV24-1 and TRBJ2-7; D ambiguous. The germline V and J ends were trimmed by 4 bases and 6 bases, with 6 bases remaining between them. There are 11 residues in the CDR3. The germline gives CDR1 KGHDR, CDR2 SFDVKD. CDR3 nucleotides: TGTGCCACCAGTGACGCTGTCGAGCAGTACTTC. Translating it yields CATSDAVEQYF.

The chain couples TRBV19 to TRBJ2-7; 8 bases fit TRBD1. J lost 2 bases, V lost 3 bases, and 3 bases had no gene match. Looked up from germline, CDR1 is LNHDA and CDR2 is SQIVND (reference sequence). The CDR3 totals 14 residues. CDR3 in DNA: TGTGCCAGTAGTATCGAGGGACAGGCCTACGAGCAGTACTTC. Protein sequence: CASSIEGQAYEQYF. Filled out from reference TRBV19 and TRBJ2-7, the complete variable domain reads DGGITQSPKYLFRKEGQNVTLSCEQNLNHDAMYWYRQDPGQGLRLIYYSQIVNDFQKGDIAEGYSVSREKKESFPLTVTSAQKNPTAFYLCASSIEGQAYEQYFGPGTRLTVT.

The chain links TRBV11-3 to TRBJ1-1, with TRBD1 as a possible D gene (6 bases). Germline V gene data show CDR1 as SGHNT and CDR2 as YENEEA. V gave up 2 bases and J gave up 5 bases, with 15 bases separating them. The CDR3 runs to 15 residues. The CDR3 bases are TGTGCCAGCAGCTTATTAACAGGGACGAGTACTGAAGCTTTCTTT. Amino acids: CASSLLTGTSTEAFF.

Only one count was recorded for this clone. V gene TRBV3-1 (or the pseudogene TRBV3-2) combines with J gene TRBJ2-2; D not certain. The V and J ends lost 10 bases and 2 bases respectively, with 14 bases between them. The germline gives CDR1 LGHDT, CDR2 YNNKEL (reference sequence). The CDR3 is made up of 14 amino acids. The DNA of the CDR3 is TGTGCCACTACCCAATTGGGCAACACCGGGGAGCTGTTTTTT. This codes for CATTQLGNTGELFF.

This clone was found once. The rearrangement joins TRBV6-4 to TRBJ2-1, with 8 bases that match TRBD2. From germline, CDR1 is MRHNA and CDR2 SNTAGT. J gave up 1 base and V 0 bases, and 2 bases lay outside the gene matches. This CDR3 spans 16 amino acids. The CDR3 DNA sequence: TGTGCCAGCAGTGACTCCGAGCGGGGGTCCTACAATGAGCAGTTCTTC. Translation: CASSDSERGSYNEQFF.

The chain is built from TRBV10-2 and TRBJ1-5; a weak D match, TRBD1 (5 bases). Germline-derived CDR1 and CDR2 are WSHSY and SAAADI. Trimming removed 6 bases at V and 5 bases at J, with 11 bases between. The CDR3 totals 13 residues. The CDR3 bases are TGCGCCAGCAGCCTGGTGGGGGATCAGCCCCAGCATTTT. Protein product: CASSLVGDQPQHF.

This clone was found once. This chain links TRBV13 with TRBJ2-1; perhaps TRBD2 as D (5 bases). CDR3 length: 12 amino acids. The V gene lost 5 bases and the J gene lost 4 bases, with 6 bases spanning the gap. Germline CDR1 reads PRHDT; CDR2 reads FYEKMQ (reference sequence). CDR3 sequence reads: CASSRGYNEQFF. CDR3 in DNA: TGTGCCAGCAGCCGAGGGTACAATGAGCAGTTCTTC.

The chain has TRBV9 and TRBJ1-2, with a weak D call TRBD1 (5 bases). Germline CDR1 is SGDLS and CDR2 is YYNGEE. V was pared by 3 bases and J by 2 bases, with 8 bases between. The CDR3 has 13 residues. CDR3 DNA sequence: TGTGCCAGCAGCGCGACAGTCAACTATGGCTACACCTTC. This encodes CASSATVNYGYTF.

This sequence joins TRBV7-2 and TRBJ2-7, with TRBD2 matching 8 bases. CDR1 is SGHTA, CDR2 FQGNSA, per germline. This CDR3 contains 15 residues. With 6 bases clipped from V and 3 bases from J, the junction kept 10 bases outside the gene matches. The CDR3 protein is CASSFAGGAGYEQYF. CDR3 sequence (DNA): TGTGCCAGCAGTTTCGCGGGAGGCGCGGGCTACGAGCAGTACTTC.

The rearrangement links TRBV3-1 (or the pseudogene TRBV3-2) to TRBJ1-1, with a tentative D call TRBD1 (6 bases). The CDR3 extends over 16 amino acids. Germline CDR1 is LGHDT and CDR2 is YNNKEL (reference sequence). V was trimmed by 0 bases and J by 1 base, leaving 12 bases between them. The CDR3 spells CASSQDGGSGNTEAFF. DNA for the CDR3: TGTGCCAGCAGCCAAGATGGGGGCAGCGGGAACACTGAAGCTTTCTTT.

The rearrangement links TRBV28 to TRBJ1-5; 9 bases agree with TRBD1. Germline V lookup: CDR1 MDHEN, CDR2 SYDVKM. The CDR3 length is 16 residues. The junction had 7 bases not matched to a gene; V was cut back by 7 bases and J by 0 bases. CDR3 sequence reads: CASTSQGAYSNQPQHF. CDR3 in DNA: TGTGCCAGCACCTCACAGGGGGCATATAGCAATCAGCCCCAGCATTTT.

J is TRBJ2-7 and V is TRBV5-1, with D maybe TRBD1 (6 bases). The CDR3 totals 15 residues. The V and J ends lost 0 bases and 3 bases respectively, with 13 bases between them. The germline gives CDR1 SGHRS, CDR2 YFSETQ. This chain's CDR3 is CASSLEGGGIYEQYF. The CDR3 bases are TGCGCCAGCAGCTTGGAAGGGGGTGGGATCTACGAGCAGTACTTC.